This T cell receptor (beta chain) was identified in a study of blood T cells in healthy people across ages. Whole-study findings and limits: Naive T cell percentage showed a strong correlation with the diversity of TCR beta.

CDR1 SEHNR and CDR2 FQNEAQ come from the germline V gene (reference sequence). CDR3 size: 14 residues. Between the trimmed V and J ends, which lost 5 bases and 10 bases, there was a span of 18 bases. About this clonotype itself: The antigen remains unidentified.

With a J-beta primer mix and a sample-barcoded 5' primer, a second PCR ran roughly 6 to 11 cycles. TCRdb passed the 5' RACE reads through MiXCR, listing each CDR3 protein once. The table lists approximately 830,000 distinct CDR3 sequences, roughly 60% of them singletons, with 28% in the top ten. Drawing of peripheral blood yielded roughly 10 milliliters from each donor. Sequencing was done on a sample of blood. The chain couples TRBV7-9 to TRBJ2-1; D is unresolved. This TCR came from a man aged 25-40 years in good health. CDR3 sequence: CASSPASVYYEQFF. In DNA form, the CDR3 reads TGTGCCAGCAGCCCTGCGAGCGTCTACTACGAGCAGTTCTTC.